The rows below give T cell receptor beta chains drawn from one sample of a study of Graves' ophthalmopathy and Graves' hyperthyroidism. TCRdb used MiXCR to reprocess the multiplex PCR reads, holding one entry per CDR3 protein. The data contain over a million distinct CDR3 sequences, about 38% of them singletons. Sequencing input: peripheral blood or thyroid tissue (not recorded which). The source is an adult man with Graves' hyperthyroidism. The CDR3 runs from the conserved cysteine through the conserved F or W. The D gene is left open where the match is weak. The size of a clone is reported for some rows only, either as once, few or many, or as a class for expanded clones.

abundance | d_gene | j_gene | v_gene | CDR3nt | CDR3aa
many | NA | TRBJ1-4 | TRBV5-1 | TGCGCCAGCAGCTTCCCGGGGTCTAATGAAAAACTGTTTTTT | CASSFPGSNEKLFF
many | TRBD1 | TRBJ1-2 | TRBV5-1 | TGCGCCAGCAGCCATAAGGACAGGTCCAAAGGCTACACCTTC | CASSHKDRSKGYTF
NA | NA | TRBJ2-7 | TRBV29-1 | TGCAGCGTTGAAGAGTCAGGGACTGGCTCCTACGAGCAGTACTTC | CSVEESGTGSYEQYF
many | TRBD1 | TRBJ1-1 | TRBV4-3 | TGCGCCAGCAGCTCGCGACAGGGGGATGCAGCTTTCTTT | CASSSRQGDAAFF
once | NA | TRBJ2-1 | TRBV4-3 | TGCGCCAGCAGCCAAGGTCCAGTATCCTACAATGAGCAGTTCTTC | CASSQGPVSYNEQFF
many | TRBD1 | TRBJ1-1 | TRBV20-1 | TGCAGTGCTACAACCCTAGTTCAGGGGGCAGCTTTCTTT | CSATTLVQGAAFF
few | NA | TRBJ1-5 | TRBV2 | TGTGCCAGCAGTAGGCTAGGCGGCAATCAGCCCCAGCATTTT | CASSRLGGNQPQHF
many | NA | TRBJ1-2 | TRBV30 | TGTGCCTGGATTCGGAGGTCCCGAGCCCAAGATGGCTACACCTTC | CAWIRRSRAQDGYTF
few | NA | TRBJ1-4 | TRBV5-5 | TGTGCCAGCAGCTTAACAGGAAGAGAAAAACTGTTTTTT | CASSLTGREKLFF
many | TRBD2 | TRBJ2-5 | TRBV24-1 | TGTGCCACCAGTGATCAGCGGGGCGCAGGGGAGACCCAGTACTTC | CATSDQRGAGETQYF